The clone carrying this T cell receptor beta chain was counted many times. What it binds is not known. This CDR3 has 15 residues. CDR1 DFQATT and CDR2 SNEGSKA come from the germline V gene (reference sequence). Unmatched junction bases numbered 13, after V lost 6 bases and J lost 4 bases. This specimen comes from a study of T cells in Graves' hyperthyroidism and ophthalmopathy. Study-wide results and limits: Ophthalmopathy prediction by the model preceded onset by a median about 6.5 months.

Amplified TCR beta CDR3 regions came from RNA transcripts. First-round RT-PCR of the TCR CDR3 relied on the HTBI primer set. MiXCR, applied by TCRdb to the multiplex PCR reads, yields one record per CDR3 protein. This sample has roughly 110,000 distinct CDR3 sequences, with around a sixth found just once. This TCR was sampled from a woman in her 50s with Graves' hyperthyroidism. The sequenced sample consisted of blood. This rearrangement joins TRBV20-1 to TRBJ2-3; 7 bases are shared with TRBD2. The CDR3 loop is CSAKRAGADADTQYF. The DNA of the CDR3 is TGCAGTGCAAAGAGGGCGGGAGCAGATGCAGATACGCAGTATTTT.